The rows below give T cell receptor beta chains drawn from one sample of a study of OX40 agonist ivuxolimab in advanced cancers. Assay: immunoSEQ multiplex PCR; the TCRdb copy retains only in-frame clones and omits some. The sample yields approximately 57,000 clones, around 90% seen once. Sequenced material: CD4+ or CD8+ T cells sorted from blood, taken in a trial of the OX40 agonist ivuxolimab. Every receptor here comes from an adult with an advanced solid tumor such as melanoma, head and neck, liver or kidney cancer. The CDR3 runs from the conserved cysteine through the conserved F or W. The D gene is left open where the match is weak. The listing skips clone size in some rows; elsewhere it reads once, few, many or a size class.

clone size,D gene,V gene,J gene,CDR3 DNA,CDR3 protein
.,TRBD2,TRBV4-3,TRBJ2-3,TGCGCCAGCAGCCAAGATCTGACTAGCCCTGATAGATATTTT,CASSQDLTSPDRYF
.,.,TRBV5-4,TRBJ2-7,TGTGCCAGCAGCTATTCATCCTACGAGCAGTACTTC,CASSYSSYEQYF
medium-sized,.,TRBV27,TRBJ2-7,TGTGCCAGCAGTTTGGCAGGGTTGGTGGGCTACGAGCAGTACTTC,CASSLAGLVGYEQYF
.,.,TRBV27,TRBJ2-1,TGTGCCAGCCAGACACAACGGGACCTAAGAATTCTTCACAATGAGCAGTTCTTC,CASQTQRDLRILHNEQFF
.,.,TRBV27,TRBJ2-7,TGTGCCAGCAGTTTAGTGGAAGGAAACTACGAGCAGTACTTC,CASSLVEGNYEQYF
once,.,TRBV27,TRBJ2-1,TGTGCCAGCAGTTTATCCATGGAGGGGGCACATAATGAGCAGTTCTTC,CASSLSMEGAHNEQFF
.,TRBD1,TRBV13,TRBJ1-3,TGTGCCAGCAGCTCCAGGGGGGGCAGCTCTGGAAACACCATATATTTT,CASSSRGGSSGNTIYF
.,.,TRBV19,TRBJ2-1,TGTGCCAGTAGTAGGGGGCCGGGGCCCTACAATGAGCAGTTCTTC,CASSRGPGPYNEQFF
.,.,TRBV27,TRBJ2-7,TGTGCCAGCAGCTCAGGCCGGGACACAGACTACGAGCAGTACTTC,CASSSGRDTDYEQYF
.,.,TRBV7-6,TRBJ1-1,TGTGCCAGCAGCTTAGCCTTACAGGGTTCCACTGAAGCTTTCTTT,CASSLALQGSTEAFF
.,TRBD1,TRBV27,TRBJ1-5,TGTGCCAGCAGTTTGGCCACAGGGGTGGATCAGCCCCAGCATTTT,CASSLATGVDQPQHF
.,TRBD1,TRBV5-1,TRBJ2-3,TGCGCCAGCAGCTTCGGGGGGACAGGGTTCACAGATACGCAGTATTTT,CASSFGGTGFTDTQYF
.,.,TRBV4-3,TRBJ2-3,TGCGCCAGCAGCCAAGGCCTCATCACGAGGGATTGGGGCTTCGGCACAGATACGCAGTATTTT,CASSQGLITRDWGFGTDTQYF
.,TRBD1,TRBV29-1,TRBJ2-7,TGCAGCGTTGAACAGGGGGCCTACGAGCAGTACTTC,CSVEQGAYEQYF
.,.,TRBV11-1,TRBJ2-3,TGTGCCATCGGACAGCAATCCTCCACAGATACGCAGTATTTT,CAIGQQSSTDTQYF
.,TRBD1,TRBV9,TRBJ1-4,TGTGCCAGCAGCGAAACAGGGGTAGGAGAAAAACTGTTTTTT,CASSETGVGEKLFF
.,.,TRBV2,TRBJ1-2,TGTGCCAGCAGCCAATCTCCCTATGGCTACACCTTC,CASSQSPYGYTF
once,.,TRBV28,TRBJ2-7,TGTGCCAGCAGTTTATACCGGGTTTCCTACGAGCAGTACTTC,CASSLYRVSYEQYF
.,.,TRBV7-9,TRBJ2-7,TGTGCCAGCAGCCCCCCTTCCGGGGGCGACTACGAGCAGTACTTC,CASSPPSGGDYEQYF
.,.,TRBV6-1,TRBJ1-1,TGTGCCAGCAGTGAAGCGTTAGCAGGGATGAACACTGAAGCTTTCTTT,CASSEALAGMNTEAFF
.,.,TRBV28,TRBJ1-5,TGTGCCAGCAGTTTTCAGGGCTTGGGCAATCAGCCCCAGCATTTT,CASSFQGLGNQPQHF
.,.,TRBV18,TRBJ1-2,TGTGCCAGCTCCGATGGGGCAGGGACTTTCTATGGCTACACCTTC,CASSDGAGTFYGYTF
once,TRBD2,TRBV9,TRBJ2-1,TGTGCCAGCAGCGGTAGCGGGAGTCACCAGTTCTTC,CASSGSGSHQFF
.,.,TRBV5-1,TRBJ2-3,TGCGCCAGCAGCTCCCCTTTGCAACCGGATACGCAGTATTTT,CASSSPLQPDTQYF
.,TRBD1,TRBV5-1,TRBJ2-1,TGCGCCAGCAGCTACCCGTCGGGACAGGGCTACAATGAGCAGTTCTTC,CASSYPSGQGYNEQFF
.,.,TRBV6-5,TRBJ2-7,TGTGCCAGCAGTTTCACCTCGTCAGGGGTAACCTACGAGCAGTACTTC,CASSFTSSGVTYEQYF
.,TRBD1,TRBV19,TRBJ1-5,TGTGCCAGTAGTATGTACAGGGGGGGCAATCAGCCCCAGCATTTT,CASSMYRGGNQPQHF
.,TRBD2,TRBV9,TRBJ2-1,TGTGCCAGCAGCGTAGTTAGGACTAGAGGTTACAATGAGCAGTTCTTC,CASSVVRTRGYNEQFF
.,.,TRBV4-3,TRBJ1-4,TGCGCCAGCAGCCAAGGGGAGAGCAGAGGTGCAGAACTGTTTTTT,CASSQGESRGAELFF
.,TRBD2,TRBV27,TRBJ2-3,TGTGCCAGCAGAGGACTAGCGACCTTCACAGATACGCAGTATTTT,CASRGLATFTDTQYF
.,.,TRBV6-5,TRBJ1-1,TGTGCCAGCAGTCCCGGTACAGGTCAGGACACTGAAGCTTTCTTT,CASSPGTGQDTEAFF
.,.,TRBV5-4,TRBJ2-5,TGTGCCAGCAGCGCGGGGACAACGCACCCCCTGGAGACCCAGTACTTC,CASSAGTTHPLETQYF
once,.,TRBV4-3,TRBJ2-1,TGCGCCAGCAGCCTCGGGTATGAGCAGTTCTTC,CASSLGYEQFF
.,TRBD1,TRBV4-1,TRBJ2-5,TGCGCCAGCAGCCAAGAGGGGACAGAAGAGACCCAGTACTTC,CASSQEGTEETQYF
.,.,TRBV5-4,TRBJ2-7,TGTGCCAGCAGCTCAGGCCGGGACACAGACTACGAGCAGTACTTC,CASSSGRDTDYEQYF
.,.,TRBV2,TRBJ1-6,TGTGCCAGCAGTGTAGCCAGGATATCCTCCGGTTCACCCCTCCACTTT,CASSVARISSGSPLHF
.,TRBD2,TRBV4-3,TRBJ2-3,TGCGCCAGCAGCGGGGGACTAGCTGAGGATACGCAGTATTTT,CASSGGLAEDTQYF
.,TRBD1,TRBV7-7,TRBJ1-4,TGTGCCAGCAGCTTAGGGACAGGGTTAGGTGAAAAACTGTTTTTT,CASSLGTGLGEKLFF
.,.,TRBV4-3,TRBJ1-5,TGCGCCAGCAGCCAAGATTTGCCAGCTACCCAGCATTTT,CASSQDLPATQHF
.,.,TRBV5-8,TRBJ2-7,TGTGCCAGCAGCCGACCAGGGTCTACCGTCTACGAGCAGTACTTC,CASSRPGSTVYEQYF
.,TRBD2,TRBV4-3,TRBJ2-6,TGCGCCAGCAGCCAAGAGAGACTAGCGGCCCTCTCTGGGGCCAACGTCCTGACTTTC,CASSQERLAALSGANVLTF
once,TRBD1,TRBV2,TRBJ1-1,TGTGCCAGCAGAGGGACAGGGGTTGAAGCTTTCTTT,CASRGTGVEAFF
.,.,TRBV5-4,TRBJ1-1,TGTGCCAGCAGCTTCGGCGGGGTGAACACTGAAGCTTTCTTT,CASSFGGVNTEAFF
.,.,TRBV18,TRBJ1-5,TGTGCCAGCTCACCACCGGGGGGGGGCCAGCCCCAGCATTTT,CASSPPGGGQPQHF
.,.,TRBV6-5,TRBJ2-7,TGTGCCAGCAGTTACTCGAGTTCCGGGTTCCCCTACGAGCAGTACTTC,CASSYSSSGFPYEQYF
.,.,TRBV4-1,TRBJ1-1,TGCGCCAGCAGCCAAGATGAGTGGGGGCCCGTGAACACTGAAGCTTTCTTT,CASSQDEWGPVNTEAFF
.,TRBD2,TRBV7-9,TRBJ2-7,TGTGCCAGCACAGAACTAGCGGGAGCTCCCATCGAGCAGTACTTC,CASTELAGAPIEQYF
.,.,TRBV28,TRBJ2-3,TGTGCCAGCAGTTCGCGGGGGCCGAGGGATACGCAGTATTTT,CASSSRGPRDTQYF